This TCR beta chain was found in a study of blood T cell repertoires in COVID-19. The overall study: From the United States, Italy and Spain came samples of acute and convalescent COVID-19.

Patients from Seattle were sampled longitudinally, starting during active infection. Per the original methods: From reference gene primer amplification, estimates of nucleated cell counts were derived. This table comes from immunoSEQ multiplex PCR, and its TCRdb copy is limited to in-frame clones, with some not included. The V and J calls and clone size were taken over from that table, and D and trimming were inferred from the DNA. The table has approximately 60,000 clones, roughly 75% seen once; the top ten hold 14%. The germline CDR1 and CDR2 sequences are MNHEY and SVGAGI. This CDR3 spans 14 amino acids. V was shortened by 6 bases and J by 7 bases, with 16 bases between the two germline ends.

The clonotype originates from a man aged 60 to 75 with COVID-19, enrolled during active disease. The sample comprised peripheral blood. This chain joins TRBV6-5 and TRBJ1-5, with D tentatively TRBD1 (6 bases). The CDR3 DNA follows: TGTGCCAGCAGGCCCAACAGGGAGGGCCAGCCCCAGCATTTT. It codes for CASRPNREGQPQHF.